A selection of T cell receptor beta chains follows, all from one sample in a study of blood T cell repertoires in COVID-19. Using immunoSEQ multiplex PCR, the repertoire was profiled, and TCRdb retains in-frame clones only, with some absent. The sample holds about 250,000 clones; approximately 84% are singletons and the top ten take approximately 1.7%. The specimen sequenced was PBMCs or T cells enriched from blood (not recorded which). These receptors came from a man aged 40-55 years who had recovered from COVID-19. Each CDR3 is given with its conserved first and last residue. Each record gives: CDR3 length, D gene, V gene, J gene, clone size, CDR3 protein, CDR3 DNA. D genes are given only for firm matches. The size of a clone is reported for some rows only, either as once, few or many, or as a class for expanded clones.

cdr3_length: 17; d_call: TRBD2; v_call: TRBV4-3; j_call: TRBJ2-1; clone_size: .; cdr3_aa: CASSQGVGAGLVNEQFF; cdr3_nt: TGCGCCAGCAGCCAAGGAGTGGGAGCGGGGCTAGTAAATGAGCAGTTCTTC
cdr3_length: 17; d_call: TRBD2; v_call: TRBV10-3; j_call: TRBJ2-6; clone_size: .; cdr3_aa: CAIKPVAGDHGANVLTF; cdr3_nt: TGTGCCATCAAGCCCGTAGCGGGAGATCATGGGGCCAACGTCCTGACTTTC
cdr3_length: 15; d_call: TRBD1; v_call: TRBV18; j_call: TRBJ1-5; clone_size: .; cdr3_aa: CASSRGTGTGQPQHF; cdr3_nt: TGTGCCAGCTCTCGAGGGACAGGGACCGGTCAGCCCCAGCATTTT
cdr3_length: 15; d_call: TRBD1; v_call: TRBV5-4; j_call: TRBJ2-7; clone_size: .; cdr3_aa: CASSFDRGSSYEQYF; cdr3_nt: TGTGCCAGCAGCTTCGACAGGGGATCATCCTACGAGCAGTACTTC
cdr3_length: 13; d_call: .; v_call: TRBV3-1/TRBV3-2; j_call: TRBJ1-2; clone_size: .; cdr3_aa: CASSQEEDNGYTF; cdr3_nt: TGTGCCAGCAGCCAAGAAGAGGACAATGGCTACACCTTC
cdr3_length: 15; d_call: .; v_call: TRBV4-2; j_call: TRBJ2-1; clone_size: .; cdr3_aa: CASSQDRRGDNEQFF; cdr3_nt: TGTGCCAGCAGCCAAGACCGACGGGGAGACAATGAGCAGTTCTTC
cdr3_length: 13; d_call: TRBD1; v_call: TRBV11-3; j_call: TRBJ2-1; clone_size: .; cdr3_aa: CASSATGVNEQFF; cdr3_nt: TGTGCCAGCAGTGCGACAGGGGTTAATGAGCAGTTCTTC
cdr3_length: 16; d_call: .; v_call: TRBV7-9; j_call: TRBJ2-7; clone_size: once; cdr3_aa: CASSLILADSSYEQYF; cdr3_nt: TGTGCCAGCAGCTTAATCCTAGCGGACAGCTCCTACGAGCAGTACTTC
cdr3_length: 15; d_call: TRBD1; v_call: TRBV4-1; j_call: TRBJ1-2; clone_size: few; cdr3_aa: CASSQDRGQGERYTF; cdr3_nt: TGCGCCAGCAGCCAAGATCGAGGACAGGGTGAGCGCTACACCTTC
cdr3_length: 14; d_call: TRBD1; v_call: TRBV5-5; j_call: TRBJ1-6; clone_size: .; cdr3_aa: CASSPGGAGSPLHF; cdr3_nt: TGTGCCAGCAGCCCAGGGGGCGCGGGGTCACCCCTCCACTTT
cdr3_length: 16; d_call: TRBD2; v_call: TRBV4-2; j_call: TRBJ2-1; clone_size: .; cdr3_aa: CASSHSPGEGLDEQFF; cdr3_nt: TGTGCCAGCAGCCATAGCCCGGGGGAGGGCCTCGATGAGCAGTTCTTC
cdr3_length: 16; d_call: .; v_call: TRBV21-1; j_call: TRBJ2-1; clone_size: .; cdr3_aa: CASSRDSGDTYNEQFF; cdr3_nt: TGTGCCAGCAGCAGGGATAGCGGGGACACCTACAATGAGCAGTTCTTC
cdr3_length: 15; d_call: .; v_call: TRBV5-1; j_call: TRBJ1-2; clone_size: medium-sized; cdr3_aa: CASSLAFGKNYGYTF; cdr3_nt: TGCGCCAGCAGCTTGGCCTTCGGGAAAAACTATGGCTACACCTTC
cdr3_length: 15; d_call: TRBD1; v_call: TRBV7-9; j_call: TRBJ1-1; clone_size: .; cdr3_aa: CASSSRQGANGEAFF; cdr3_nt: TGTGCCAGCAGCAGCCGACAGGGGGCTAATGGTGAAGCTTTCTTT
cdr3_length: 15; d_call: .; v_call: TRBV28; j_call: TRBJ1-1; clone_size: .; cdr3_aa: CASSLTPAVNTEAFF; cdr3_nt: TGTGCCAGCAGCTTGACACCGGCAGTGAACACTGAAGCTTTCTTT
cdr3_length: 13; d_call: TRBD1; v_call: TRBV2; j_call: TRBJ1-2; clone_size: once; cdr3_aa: CASITGQDGFFLF; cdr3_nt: TGTGCCAGCATTACCGGACAGGATGGATTTTTCCTCTTC
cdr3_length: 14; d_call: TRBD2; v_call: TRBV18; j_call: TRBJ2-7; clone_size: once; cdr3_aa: CASSPRTSGDEQYF; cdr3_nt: TGTGCCAGCTCACCCCGGACTAGCGGGGACGAGCAGTACTTC
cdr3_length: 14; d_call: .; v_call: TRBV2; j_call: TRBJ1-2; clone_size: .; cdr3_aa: CASNYNPANYGYTF; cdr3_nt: TGTGCCAGCAACTACAATCCCGCTAACTATGGCTACACCTTC
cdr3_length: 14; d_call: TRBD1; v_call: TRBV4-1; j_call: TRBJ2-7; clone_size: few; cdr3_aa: CASSQELTGDEQYF; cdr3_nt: TGCGCCAGCAGCCAAGAGTTGACAGGGGACGAGCAGTACTTC
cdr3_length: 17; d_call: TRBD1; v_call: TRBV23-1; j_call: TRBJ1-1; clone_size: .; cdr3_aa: CASTRIGRQGKNTEAFF; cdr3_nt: TGCGCCAGCACTCGAATCGGCCGACAGGGTAAGAACACTGAAGCTTTCTTT
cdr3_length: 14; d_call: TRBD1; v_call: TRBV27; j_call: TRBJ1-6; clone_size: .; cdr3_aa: CASTLDRANSPLHF; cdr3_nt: TGTGCCAGCACGTTAGACAGGGCTAATTCACCCCTCCACTTT
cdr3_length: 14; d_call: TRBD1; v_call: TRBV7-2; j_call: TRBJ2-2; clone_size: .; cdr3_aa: CASSSGQGAGELFF; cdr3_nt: TGTGCCAGCAGCTCGGGACAGGGTGCAGGGGAGCTGTTTTTT
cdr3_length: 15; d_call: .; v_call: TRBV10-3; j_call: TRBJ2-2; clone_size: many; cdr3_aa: CAISAGEEYTGELFF; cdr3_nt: TGTGCCATCAGTGCCGGAGAGGAGTACACCGGGGAGCTGTTTTTT
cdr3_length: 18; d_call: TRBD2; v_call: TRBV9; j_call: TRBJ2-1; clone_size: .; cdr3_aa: CASSFSELSGRRYNEQFF; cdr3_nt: TGTGCCAGCAGCTTCAGCGAGCTTAGCGGGAGGCGCTACAATGAGCAGTTCTTC
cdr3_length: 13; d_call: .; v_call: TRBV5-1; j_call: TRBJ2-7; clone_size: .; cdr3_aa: CASSFGGYYEQYF; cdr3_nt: TGCGCCAGCAGCTTTGGGGGCTACTACGAGCAGTACTTC
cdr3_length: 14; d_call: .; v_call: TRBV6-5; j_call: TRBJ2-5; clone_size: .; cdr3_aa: CASRLGGARETQYF; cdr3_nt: TGTGCCAGCAGGCTCGGTGGGGCACGGGAGACCCAGTACTTC